In its sample, the clone carrying this TCR beta chain was seen a few times. TCRdb redid the calling of the reads with MiXCR, one entry per CDR3 protein. Found here are fewer than 80,000 distinct CDR3 sequences, over 20% of them singletons; the top ten hold about 2.2%. These data are taken from a study of lung T cells in sarcoidosis with Löfgren's syndrome. CDR1 and CDR2 (germline): DFQATT, SNEGSKA (reference sequence). J gave up 3 bases and V 1 base, and 3 bases lay outside the gene matches. The CDR3 sequence is 15 residues long. The rearrangement joins TRBV20-1 to TRBJ2-1; 10 bases are a match to TRBD2. This TCR was recovered from a human donor with sarcoidosis (Löfgren's syndrome or another form), or a control subject (not recorded which). The specimen sequenced was CD4+ T cells from PBMCs. CDR3 bases: TGCAGTGCTAGAGGCACTAGCGGGAACTACAATGAGCAGTTCTTC. It yields the protein CSARGTSGNYNEQFF.